Shown below are 14 T cell receptor beta chains from a single sample sequenced in a study of cytomegalovirus exposure and HLA in healthy donors. It was with 60 Vbeta and 13 Jbeta primers that the PCR ran. TCRdb's copy holds only in-frame clones and misses some; the assay was immunoSEQ multiplex PCR. The sample comprises roughly 100,000 clones, 60% to 80% of which are singletons, and 3.2% rests with the top ten. Sequenced sample: PBMCs. All receptors derive from a man aged 25-45 years in good health and CMV-seronegative.

The gene calls are TRBV30 and TRBJ2-5, with a weak D call TRBD2 (6 bases). In germline, CDR1 is GTSNPN, CDR2 SVGIG (reference sequence). The CDR3 extends over 13 amino acids. V lost 0 bases and J lost 7, with 12 bases in between. CDR3 protein: CAWSVGGRLTQYF. CDR3 coding DNA: TGTGCCTGGAGTGTAGGTGGGAGGCTGACCCAGTACTTC.

Only a few counts were recorded for this clone. This chain connects TRBV18 to TRBJ2-1; 8 bases are shared with TRBD2. This CDR3 is 15 amino acids long. CDR1 KGHSH and CDR2 LQKENI come from the germline V gene. V shed 4 bases, J shed 5 bases, and the junction held 7 bases outside the gene matches. The CDR3 protein is CASSLPGGRDNEQFF. The CDR3 nucleotides read TGTGCCAGCTCACTTCCGGGAGGGCGGGACAATGAGCAGTTCTTC.

V and J are TRBV7-3 and TRBJ2-1; D might be TRBD2 (6 bases). Germline V gene lookup returns CDR1 SGHTA and CDR2 FQGTGA. CDR3 length equals 16 residues. Trimming pared 0 bases from V and 6 bases from J, leaving 15 bases between. DNA of the CDR3: TGTGCCAGCAGCTTAACATCCGGGAGTACCTTCAATGAGCAGTTCTTC. Encoded protein: CASSLTSGSTFNEQFF.

J is TRBJ2-5 and V is TRBV15; no clear D gene. The V and J ends lost 1 base and 7 bases respectively, with 10 bases between them. The V gene's germline CDR1 is LNHNV and CDR2 YYDKDF (reference sequence). The length of the CDR3 is 13 residues. The CDR3 DNA reads TGTGCCACCAGCAGAGTACCCTCGGGGACCCAGTACTTC. Amino acids: CATSRVPSGTQYF.

In its sample, this clone was seen a few times. This chain connects TRBV13 to TRBJ2-3; 7 bases are a match to TRBD2. Germline V CDR1 and CDR2: PRHDT, FYEKMQ (reference sequence). The CDR3 is 15 amino acids. The trim removed 5 bases at V and 3 bases at J, leaving 8 bases unmatched. This CDR3 is CASSPVSGTTDTQYF. As DNA, the CDR3 is TGTGCCAGCAGCCCGGTGAGCGGGACGACAGATACGCAGTATTTT.

The V and J genes are TRBV6-4 and TRBJ2-3, with a weak D call TRBD2 (5 bases). Trimming shortened V by 2 bases and J by 2 bases, and 11 bases separated the two germline ends. This CDR3 has 15 amino acids. From germline, CDR1 is MRHNA and CDR2 SNTAGT. CDR3 nucleotide sequence: TGTGCCAGCAGTGACGAGGGATCAGCCACAGATACGCAGTATTTT. Protein: CASSDEGSATDTQYF.

This clone was observed a few times. This sequence joins TRBV4-2 and TRBJ2-2, with a possible D match to TRBD2 (6 bases). Germline CDR1 and CDR2: LGHNA and YNFKEQ. V was cut by 3 bases and J by 4 bases, with 18 bases left in between. CDR3 length: 17 amino acids. DNA of the CDR3: TGTGCCAGCAGCCAGACTCTCGTCGGGGGAGGCACCGGGGAGCTGTTTTTT. As protein: CASSQTLVGGGTGELFF.

This sequence joins TRBV28 and TRBJ1-2; tentative D call: TRBD1 (5 bases). The CDR3 runs to 12 residues. Germline CDR1 and CDR2: MDHEN and SYDVKM. V shed 3 bases and J shed 8 bases, with 10 bases lying between them. The CDR3 region is CASSFKGSGYTF. CDR3 nucleotides: TGTGCCAGCAGTTTCAAGGGGTCGGGCTACACCTTC.

This chain uses TRBV6-5 with TRBJ2-7, with unresolved D. The V end lost 10 bases, the J end lost 1 base, and 8 bases lay between the germline ends. CDR3 length: 11 amino acids. The germline CDR1 and CDR2 sequences are MNHEY and SVGAGI. CDR3 DNA: TGTGCCACCCACAATTCCTACGAGCAGTACTTC. It is translated as CATHNSYEQYF.

This clone has only a few counts. The junction shows a germline mismatch at one end, possibly a read error. The V call is TRBV7-9, the J call TRBJ2-7; the match to TRBD1 covers 10 bases. Per germline, CDR1 SEHNR and CDR2 FQNEAQ (reference sequence). This CDR3 region has 16 residues. The CDR3 sequence is CSSSLEGGTGAYEQYF. The CDR3 bases are TGTTCCAGCAGCTTAGAAGGCGGGACAGGGGCGTACGAGCAGTACTTC. Full variable domain (rest looked up from reference TRBV7-9 and TRBJ2-7): DTGVSQNPRHKITKRGQNVTFRCDPISEHNRLYWYRQTLGQGPEFLTYFQNEAQLEKSRLLSDRFSAERPKGSFSTLEIQRTEQGDSAMYLCSSSLEGGTGAYEQYFGPGTRLTVT.

This sequence joins TRBV2 and TRBJ2-5; D not certain. CDR3 length: 16 amino acids. The germline V gene encodes CDR1 SNHLY and CDR2 FYNNEI. The V end was cut by 4 bases, the J end by 5 bases, with 20 bases between. The CDR3 sequence is CASSANGPSGRETQYF. DNA for the CDR3: TGTGCCAGCAGTGCCAACGGCCCTTCAGGCCGGGAGACCCAGTACTTC.

The chain recombines TRBV19 with TRBJ1-1; tentative D call: TRBD1 (6 bases). Between the trimmed V and J ends, which lost 5 bases and 4 bases, there was a span of 14 bases. Germline CDR1 is LNHDA and CDR2 is SQIVND (reference sequence). The CDR3 spans 14 residues. This chain's CDR3 is CASSRGGPSTEAFF. The DNA for the CDR3 is TGTGCCAGTAGTCGGGGGGGGCCGAGCACTGAAGCTTTCTTT.

This clone was detected only a few times. The chain links TRBV19 to TRBJ1-1, with TRBD1 as a possible D gene (5 bases). V lost 3 bases and J 5 bases, leaving 7 bases between the germline ends. Germline V gene sequence: CDR1 LNHDA, CDR2 SQIVND (reference sequence). The CDR3 loop spans 12 amino acids. As DNA, the CDR3 is TGTGCCAGTAGTATCCAGGGAACTGAAGCTTTCTTT. It specifies CASSIQGTEAFF.

This chain uses TRBV7-2 with TRBJ1-2, with D hard to call. This CDR3 contains 12 residues. The V gene's germline CDR1 is SGHTA and CDR2 FQGNSA. V was trimmed by 5 bases and J by 4 bases, leaving 8 bases between them. The CDR3 DNA reads TGTGCCAGCAGCCCATCGGGCTATGGCTACACCTTC. Amino acid sequence: CASSPSGYGYTF.